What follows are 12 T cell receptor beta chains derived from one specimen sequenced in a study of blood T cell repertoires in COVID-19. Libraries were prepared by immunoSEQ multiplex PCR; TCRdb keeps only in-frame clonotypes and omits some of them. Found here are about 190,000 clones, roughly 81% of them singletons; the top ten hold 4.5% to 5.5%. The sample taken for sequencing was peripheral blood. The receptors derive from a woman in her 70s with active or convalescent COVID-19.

CDR3 amino acids: CASSLSGREVKTQYF. Written as DNA, the CDR3 is TGTGCCAGCAGCTTAAGTGGGAGGGAGGTCAAGACCCAGTACTTC. The gene calls are TRBV7-9 and TRBJ2-5, with 7 bases that match TRBD2. V was pared by 2 bases and J by 6 bases, with 9 bases of the junction left unmatched. Germline V gene lookup returns CDR1 SEHNR and CDR2 FQNEAQ (reference sequence). The CDR3 length is 15 residues. Filled out from reference TRBV7-9 and TRBJ2-5, the complete variable domain reads DTGVSQNPRHKITKRGQNVTFRCDPISEHNRLYWYRQTLGQGPEFLTYFQNEAQLEKSRLLSDRFSAERPKGSFSTLEIQRTEQGDSAMYLCASSLSGREVKTQYFGPGTRLLVL.

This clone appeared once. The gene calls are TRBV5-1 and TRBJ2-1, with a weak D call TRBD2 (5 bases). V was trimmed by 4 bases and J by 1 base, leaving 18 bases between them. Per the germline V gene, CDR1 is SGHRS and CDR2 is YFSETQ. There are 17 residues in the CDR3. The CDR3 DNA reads TGCGCCAGCAGCACCGACCGGGGTATGAGGTCCTACAATGAGCAGTTCTTC. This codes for CASSTDRGMRSYNEQFF.

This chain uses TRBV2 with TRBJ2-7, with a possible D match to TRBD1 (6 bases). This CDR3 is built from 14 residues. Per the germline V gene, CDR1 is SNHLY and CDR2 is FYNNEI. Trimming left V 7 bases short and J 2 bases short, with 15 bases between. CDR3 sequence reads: CASNLRGPTYEQYF. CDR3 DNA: TGTGCCAGCAATCTCAGGGGTCCGACCTACGAGCAGTACTTC.

CDR3 amino acids: CASSPPGIAGPLETQYF. In DNA, the CDR3 is TGTGCCAGCTCACCACCGGGAATAGCGGGTCCTTTGGAGACCCAGTACTTC. V and J are TRBV18 and TRBJ2-5; TRBD2 matches at 7 bases. The CDR3 consists of 17 residues. The J segment lost 5 bases and the V segment lost 0 bases, leaving 12 bases of the junction unmatched. Germline CDR1 and CDR2: KGHSH and LQKENI.

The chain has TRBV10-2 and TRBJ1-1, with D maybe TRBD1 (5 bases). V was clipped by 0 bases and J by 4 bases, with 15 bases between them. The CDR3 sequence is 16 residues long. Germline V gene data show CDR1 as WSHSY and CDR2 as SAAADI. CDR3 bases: TGCGCCAGCAGTGAGTCGAGTGTGGGGGGATTCACTGAAGCTTTCTTT. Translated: CASSESSVGGFTEAFF.

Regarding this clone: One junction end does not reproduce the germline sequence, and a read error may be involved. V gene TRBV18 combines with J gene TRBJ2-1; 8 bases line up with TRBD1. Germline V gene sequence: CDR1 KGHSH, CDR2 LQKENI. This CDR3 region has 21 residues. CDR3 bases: TGTGCCAGCTCTCCCCGCCCCCCGGGACAGGTTTTTATGCGGGCCCATAAGGAGCAATTCTTC. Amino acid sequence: CASSPRPPGQVFMRAHKEQFF.

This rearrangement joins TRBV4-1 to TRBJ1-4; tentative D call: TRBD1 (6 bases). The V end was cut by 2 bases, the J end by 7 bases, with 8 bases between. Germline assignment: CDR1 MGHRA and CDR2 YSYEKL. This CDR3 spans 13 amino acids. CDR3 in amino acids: CASSQRGIEKLFF. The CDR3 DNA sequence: TGCGCCAGCAGCCAAAGGGGGATTGAAAAACTGTTTTTT.

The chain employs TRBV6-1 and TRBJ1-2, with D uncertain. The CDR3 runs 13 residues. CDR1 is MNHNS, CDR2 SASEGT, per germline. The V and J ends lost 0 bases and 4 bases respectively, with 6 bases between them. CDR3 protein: CASSEAGSYGYTF. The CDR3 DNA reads TGTGCCAGCAGTGAAGCGGGGAGCTATGGCTACACCTTC.

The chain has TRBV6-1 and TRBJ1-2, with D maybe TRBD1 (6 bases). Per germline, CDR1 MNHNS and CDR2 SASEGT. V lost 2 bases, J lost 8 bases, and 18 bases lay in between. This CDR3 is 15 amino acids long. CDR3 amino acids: CASSETAGDYGGYTF. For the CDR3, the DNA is TGTGCCAGCAGTGAAACGGCAGGGGATTATGGGGGCTACACCTTC.

The DNA for the CDR3 is TGTGCCAAATATGGAGGGCCTCCCTACGAGCAGTACTTC. Protein product: CAKYGGPPYEQYF. V and J are TRBV24-1 and TRBJ2-7; weak D call: TRBD2 (6 bases). CDR1 is KGHDR, CDR2 SFDVKD, per germline. The CDR3 spans 13 residues. Trimming pared 11 bases from V and 2 bases from J, leaving 15 bases between.

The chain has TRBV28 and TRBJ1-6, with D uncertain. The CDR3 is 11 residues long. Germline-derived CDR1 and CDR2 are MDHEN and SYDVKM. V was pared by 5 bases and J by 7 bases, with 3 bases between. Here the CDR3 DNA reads TGTGCCAGCAGTCCAAATTCACCCCTCCACTTT. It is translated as CASSPNSPLHF. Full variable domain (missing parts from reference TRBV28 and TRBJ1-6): DVKVTQSSRYLVKRTGEKVFLECVQDMDHENMFWYRQDPGLGLRLIYFSYDVKMKEKGDIPEGYSVSREKKERFSLILESASTNQTSMYLCASSPNSPLHFGNGTRLTVT.

The CDR3 DNA reads TGTGCCAGCACGGGGAGCGGGAGGCCGCGAGAGCAGTACTTC. Translated: CASTGSGRPREQYF. This chain links TRBV2 with TRBJ2-7; 9 bases match TRBD2. The CDR3 has 14 amino acids. The germline CDR1 and CDR2 sequences are SNHLY and FYNNEI. After removal of 7 bases from V and 7 bases from J, the junction contained 11 bases not matched to a gene.